A selection of T cell receptor beta chains follows, all from one sample in a study of blood T cell repertoires in COVID-19. The assay was immunoSEQ multiplex PCR, and TCRdb's table has in-frame clones only and misses some. The table shows under 200,000 clones, with around four fifths occurring only once. The sequenced sample was peripheral blood. These TCRs come from a man between 40 and 49 years old who had recovered from COVID-19. The CDR3 runs from the conserved cysteine through the conserved F or W. A D gene is named only where the DNA matches it firmly. Expanded clones are given a class, and other clones once, few, many or no size at all.

j_call: TRBJ1-6; clone_size: NA; v_call: TRBV6-2/TRBV6-3; d_call: TRBD1; cdr3_nt: TGTGCCAGCAGTTACTTCAGGGGGTGGAATTCACCCCTCCACTTT; cdr3_aa: CASSYFRGWNSPLHF
j_call: TRBJ2-3; clone_size: NA; v_call: TRBV19; d_call: TRBD2; cdr3_nt: TGTGCCAGTAGTAGTAGCGGGAGTCTGGTGGCAGATACGCAGTATTTT; cdr3_aa: CASSSSGSLVADTQYF
j_call: TRBJ2-7; clone_size: NA; v_call: TRBV21-1; d_call: NA; cdr3_nt: TGTGCCAGCAGCAAAGCGCTTGGTCCCCGAGGCGGCGAGCAGTACTTC; cdr3_aa: CASSKALGPRGGEQYF
j_call: TRBJ1-2; clone_size: NA; v_call: TRBV5-8; d_call: TRBD1; cdr3_nt: TGTGCCAGCAGCTTGGGTGGGACAGACTTCTCTGGCTACACCTTC; cdr3_aa: CASSLGGTDFSGYTF
j_call: TRBJ2-2; clone_size: few; v_call: TRBV24-1; d_call: NA; cdr3_nt: TGTGCCACCAGTTTAACGGGAGCTGACACCGGGGAGCTGTTTTTT; cdr3_aa: CATSLTGADTGELFF
j_call: TRBJ2-7; clone_size: NA; v_call: TRBV6-6; d_call: NA; cdr3_nt: TGTGCCAGCAACACCGGGACACCCGGCTACGAGCAGTACTTC; cdr3_aa: CASNTGTPGYEQYF
j_call: TRBJ2-2; clone_size: few; v_call: TRBV6-5; d_call: NA; cdr3_nt: TGTGCCAGCAGTTGGATAAAGGGGGAGGAGCTGTTTTTT; cdr3_aa: CASSWIKGEELFF
j_call: TRBJ1-3; clone_size: NA; v_call: TRBV11-2; d_call: NA; cdr3_nt: TGTGCCAGCAGCCTACAGGACCGCTCTGGAAACACCATATATTTT; cdr3_aa: CASSLQDRSGNTIYF
j_call: TRBJ2-7; clone_size: NA; v_call: TRBV28; d_call: TRBD1; cdr3_nt: TGTGCCAGCAGACCCCCGGGACAGGGGGTCTACGAGCAGTACTTC; cdr3_aa: CASRPPGQGVYEQYF
j_call: TRBJ1-3; clone_size: NA; v_call: TRBV28; d_call: TRBD1; cdr3_nt: TGTGCCAGCAGAGACAGGGGGCGCAGGACTGGAAACACCATATATTTT; cdr3_aa: CASRDRGRRTGNTIYF
j_call: TRBJ2-1; clone_size: NA; v_call: TRBV30; d_call: TRBD2; cdr3_nt: TGTGCGTGTCTAGCGGGGGGCTACAATGAGCAGTTCTTC; cdr3_aa: CACLAGGYNEQFF
j_call: TRBJ1-5; clone_size: NA; v_call: TRBV19; d_call: NA; cdr3_nt: TGTGCCAGTACTCATACGGGTTTTAGCAATCAGCCCCAGCATTTT; cdr3_aa: CASTHTGFSNQPQHF
j_call: TRBJ1-6; clone_size: NA; v_call: TRBV13; d_call: NA; cdr3_nt: TGTGCCAGCAGCTCCCGGGACACGAATTCACCCCTCCACTTT; cdr3_aa: CASSSRDTNSPLHF
j_call: TRBJ2-1; clone_size: NA; v_call: TRBV7-9; d_call: TRBD1; cdr3_nt: TGTGCCAGCAGCGGAAACCCGGGACAGGGATTCTCAGAGCAGTTCTTC; cdr3_aa: CASSGNPGQGFSEQFF
j_call: TRBJ1-4; clone_size: NA; v_call: TRBV5-4; d_call: NA; cdr3_nt: TGTGCCAGCAGCCCGGGGGGCCAGACCCCTAATGAAAAACTGTTTTTT; cdr3_aa: CASSPGGQTPNEKLFF
j_call: TRBJ2-6; clone_size: NA; v_call: TRBV6-2/TRBV6-3; d_call: NA; cdr3_nt: TGTGCCAGCAGTCAAGGGGGTATAAGGGCCAACGTCCTGACTTTC; cdr3_aa: CASSQGGIRANVLTF
j_call: TRBJ2-1; clone_size: NA; v_call: TRBV11-1; d_call: TRBD1; cdr3_nt: TGTGCCAGCAGCTTATTTGGGACAGGGGACAATGAGCAGTTCTTC; cdr3_aa: CASSLFGTGDNEQFF
j_call: TRBJ1-1; clone_size: NA; v_call: TRBV7-8; d_call: TRBD1; cdr3_nt: TGTGCCAGCAGCCTCGGGACAGGGGTGACTGAAGCTTTCTTT; cdr3_aa: CASSLGTGVTEAFF
j_call: TRBJ1-5; clone_size: NA; v_call: TRBV6-5; d_call: TRBD1; cdr3_nt: TGTGCCAGCAGTCGCACAGGGGGTGTCAATCAGCCCCAGCATTTT; cdr3_aa: CASSRTGGVNQPQHF
j_call: TRBJ2-7; clone_size: NA; v_call: TRBV9; d_call: NA; cdr3_nt: TGTGCCAGCAGCGTAGATGCAGGCGCCTACGAGCAGTACTTC; cdr3_aa: CASSVDAGAYEQYF
j_call: TRBJ2-7; clone_size: NA; v_call: TRBV6-6; d_call: NA; cdr3_nt: TGTGCCAGCAGTTACAGGGGTAACTCCTACGAGCAGTACTTC; cdr3_aa: CASSYRGNSYEQYF
j_call: TRBJ2-6; clone_size: once; v_call: TRBV5-8; d_call: NA; cdr3_nt: TGTGCCAGCAGCTTTGCTCGGACACCTCTGAGAGGGGCCAACGTCCTGACTTTC; cdr3_aa: CASSFARTPLRGANVLTF
j_call: TRBJ2-3; clone_size: few; v_call: TRBV24-1; d_call: NA; cdr3_nt: TGTGCCACCAGTGAGGCCTTTGGAGGGGGCGCATATACGCAGTATTTT; cdr3_aa: CATSEAFGGGAYTQYF
j_call: TRBJ1-1; clone_size: NA; v_call: TRBV18; d_call: TRBD1; cdr3_nt: TGTGCCAGCTCACCATTAAGGGGGCTCGGCACTGAAGCTTTCTTT; cdr3_aa: CASSPLRGLGTEAFF
j_call: TRBJ2-7; clone_size: NA; v_call: TRBV6-5; d_call: NA; cdr3_nt: TGTGCCAGCAGTTACTCGAGGACAGCATACGAGCAGTACTTC; cdr3_aa: CASSYSRTAYEQYF
j_call: TRBJ2-6; clone_size: NA; v_call: TRBV9; d_call: NA; cdr3_nt: TGTGCCAACAGGTTGGGGGCGAGCTCTGGGGCCAACGTCCTGACTTTC; cdr3_aa: CANRLGASSGANVLTF
j_call: TRBJ2-2; clone_size: NA; v_call: TRBV9; d_call: NA; cdr3_nt: TGTGCCAGCAGCGAGGGGGACACCTCGAACACCGGGGAGCTGTTTTTT; cdr3_aa: CASSEGDTSNTGELFF
j_call: TRBJ2-5; clone_size: once; v_call: TRBV21-1; d_call: NA; cdr3_nt: TGTGCCAGCAGCAACCAAGCCCCCTGCTCGGCCCAGTACTTC; cdr3_aa: CASSNQAPCSAQYF
j_call: TRBJ2-5; clone_size: NA; v_call: TRBV7-8; d_call: NA; cdr3_nt: TGTGCCAGCAGCTTAGTGCCGGGGAAACAGCCGAGTTTTAAAGAGACCCAGTACTTC; cdr3_aa: CASSLVPGKQPSFKETQYF
j_call: TRBJ2-3; clone_size: NA; v_call: TRBV6-5; d_call: NA; cdr3_nt: TGTGCCAGCGGAACTAGTTTAGGTACAGATACGCAGTATTTT; cdr3_aa: CASGTSLGTDTQYF
j_call: TRBJ1-5; clone_size: NA; v_call: TRBV19; d_call: TRBD1; cdr3_nt: TGTGCCAGTAGTCCCCAGGGGGCTAACAATCAGCCCCAGCATTTT; cdr3_aa: CASSPQGANNQPQHF
j_call: TRBJ1-2; clone_size: NA; v_call: TRBV6-5; d_call: NA; cdr3_nt: TGTGCCAGCGTCCTAGGGGCCCAGGGCTATGGCTACACCTTC; cdr3_aa: CASVLGAQGYGYTF
j_call: TRBJ1-1; clone_size: NA; v_call: TRBV6-5; d_call: NA; cdr3_nt: TGTGCCAGCAGGCGGACAGAGAACACTGAAGCTTTCTTT; cdr3_aa: CASRRTENTEAFF
j_call: TRBJ2-2; clone_size: once; v_call: TRBV7-6; d_call: TRBD2; cdr3_nt: TGTGCCAGCTCGTTGGACACCCCCTCACTAGCGGGAGCAGGGGAGCTGTTTTTT; cdr3_aa: CASSLDTPSLAGAGELFF
j_call: TRBJ2-1; clone_size: NA; v_call: TRBV18; d_call: TRBD2; cdr3_nt: TGTGCCAGCTCACCATCTAGCGGGGCCGATAATGAGCAGTTCTTC; cdr3_aa: CASSPSSGADNEQFF
j_call: TRBJ1-2; clone_size: NA; v_call: TRBV30; d_call: NA; cdr3_nt: TGTGCCTGGACCTTAAGGGGGTTCAGCGATGGCTACACCTTC; cdr3_aa: CAWTLRGFSDGYTF
j_call: TRBJ2-2; clone_size: NA; v_call: TRBV11-2; d_call: NA; cdr3_nt: TGTGCCAGCAGAGCCGACTACAACACCGGGGAGCTGTTTTTT; cdr3_aa: CASRADYNTGELFF
j_call: TRBJ2-5; clone_size: NA; v_call: TRBV27; d_call: TRBD1; cdr3_nt: TGTGCCAGCAGTTTCTTAGGGACAGGTCACTCGGAGACCCAGTACTTC; cdr3_aa: CASSFLGTGHSETQYF
j_call: TRBJ2-7; clone_size: NA; v_call: TRBV28; d_call: TRBD1; cdr3_nt: TGTGCCAGCAGTACACCGGGACAGGGGTCCTACGAGCAGTACTTC; cdr3_aa: CASSTPGQGSYEQYF
j_call: TRBJ1-1; clone_size: NA; v_call: TRBV7-9; d_call: NA; cdr3_nt: TGTGCCAGCAGCTTAGCGCACGGTCCTGAAGCTTTCTTT; cdr3_aa: CASSLAHGPEAFF
j_call: TRBJ2-2; clone_size: NA; v_call: TRBV4-3; d_call: NA; cdr3_nt: TGCGCCAGCAGCCAAGATCAGGTGGCCGGGGAGCTGTTTTTT; cdr3_aa: CASSQDQVAGELFF
j_call: TRBJ1-1; clone_size: NA; v_call: TRBV11-2; d_call: NA; cdr3_nt: TGTGCCAGCAGCCTCGGGGGGCTCACTGAAGCTTTCTTT; cdr3_aa: CASSLGGLTEAFF
j_call: TRBJ2-7; clone_size: NA; v_call: TRBV28; d_call: TRBD1; cdr3_nt: TGTGCCAGCAGTTTACCCGGACAGGGCCTTCCCGAGCAGTACTTC; cdr3_aa: CASSLPGQGLPEQYF
j_call: TRBJ1-6; clone_size: NA; v_call: TRBV11-3; d_call: NA; cdr3_nt: TGTGCCGCCACAGGTGGACCCCTCCACTTT; cdr3_aa: CAATGGPLHF
j_call: TRBJ2-5; clone_size: NA; v_call: TRBV2; d_call: TRBD2; cdr3_nt: TGTGCCAGCAGCGCAACTAGCGGGGGGACGCAAGAGACCCAGTACTTC; cdr3_aa: CASSATSGGTQETQYF
j_call: TRBJ2-7; clone_size: NA; v_call: TRBV5-6; d_call: NA; cdr3_nt: TGTGCCAGCAGCTTGTACGGGGATATCTACGAGCAGTACTTC; cdr3_aa: CASSLYGDIYEQYF
j_call: TRBJ2-6; clone_size: few; v_call: TRBV24-1; d_call: NA; cdr3_nt: TGTGCCACCTCGCCAGGTAGTGACGGGGCCAACGTCCTGACTTTC; cdr3_aa: CATSPGSDGANVLTF
j_call: TRBJ1-5; clone_size: NA; v_call: TRBV7-9; d_call: NA; cdr3_nt: TGTGCCAGCAGCTTAGGTGGGGGGGGCCCTCAACCCCAGCATTTT; cdr3_aa: CASSLGGGGPQPQHF
j_call: TRBJ1-1; clone_size: NA; v_call: TRBV6-5; d_call: NA; cdr3_nt: TGTGCCAGCGCCCGAGGGATGAACACTGAAGCTTTCTTT; cdr3_aa: CASARGMNTEAFF
j_call: TRBJ1-3; clone_size: NA; v_call: TRBV4-2; d_call: NA; cdr3_nt: TGTGCCAGCAGCCCTTCCAGGGGCAACACCATATATTTT; cdr3_aa: CASSPSRGNTIYF
j_call: TRBJ1-2; clone_size: once; v_call: TRBV10-1; d_call: NA; cdr3_nt: TGCGCCAGCAGTGAGAGCTGTTCAGGGCTTGGGTATTGGTATGGCTACACCTTC; cdr3_aa: CASSESCSGLGYWYGYTF
j_call: TRBJ2-5; clone_size: NA; v_call: TRBV5-5; d_call: TRBD1; cdr3_nt: TGTGCCAGCAGCTTTACCGGGACAGGGAATCCAGAGACCCAGTACTTC; cdr3_aa: CASSFTGTGNPETQYF
j_call: TRBJ2-7; clone_size: NA; v_call: TRBV24-1; d_call: TRBD1; cdr3_nt: TGTGCCACCAGTGATCCCCGGGACAGGGGGGACGAGCAGTACTTC; cdr3_aa: CATSDPRDRGDEQYF
j_call: TRBJ1-1; clone_size: NA; v_call: TRBV24-1; d_call: NA; cdr3_nt: TGTGCCACCAGTGTTTCCGTCGTGGCCCCGGGCACTGAAGCTTTCTTT; cdr3_aa: CATSVSVVAPGTEAFF
j_call: TRBJ1-2; clone_size: few; v_call: TRBV12-3/TRBV12-4; d_call: NA; cdr3_nt: TGTGCCAGCAGTTTAGTGTATTATGGCTACACCTTC; cdr3_aa: CASSLVYYGYTF
j_call: TRBJ2-3; clone_size: NA; v_call: TRBV6-5; d_call: NA; cdr3_nt: TGTGCCAGCAGTTTGAATAGCCAAGATACGCAGTATTTT; cdr3_aa: CASSLNSQDTQYF